This is a list of T cell receptor beta chains from one sample in a study of cytomegalovirus exposure and HLA in healthy donors. Profiled with immunoSEQ multiplex PCR; TCRdb holds only in-frame clones, not every one. The sample has under 120,000 clones, about 74% seen once; the top ten hold roughly 4.9%. The sequencing input was PBMCs. The origin of the receptors is a female donor in good health and CMV-seropositive. Each CDR3 is given with its conserved first and last residue. The D gene is left open where the match is weak. Some rows mark clone size as missing; the rest say once, few, many or name a class of expanded clone.

v_call: TRBV7-2
cdr3_length: 16
j_call: TRBJ1-2
clone_size: NA
d_call: TRBD1
cdr3_aa: CASSFGDRALIYGYTF
cdr3_nt: TGTGCCAGCAGTTTTGGGGACAGGGCCCTTATCTATGGCTACACCTTC

v_call: TRBV5-4
cdr3_length: 14
j_call: TRBJ2-7
clone_size: once
d_call: NA
cdr3_aa: CASSLAGISGEQYF
cdr3_nt: TGTGCCAGCAGCTTGGCCGGGATCTCCGGGGAGCAGTACTTC

v_call: TRBV30
cdr3_length: 14
j_call: TRBJ2-3
clone_size: NA
d_call: TRBD1
cdr3_aa: CAWSVDRGADTQYF
cdr3_nt: TGTGCCTGGAGTGTTGACAGGGGGGCAGATACGCAGTATTTT

v_call: TRBV2
cdr3_length: 11
j_call: TRBJ2-3
clone_size: NA
d_call: NA
cdr3_aa: CASSVVDTQYF
cdr3_nt: TGTGCCAGCAGTGTAGTAGATACGCAGTATTTT

v_call: TRBV6-4
cdr3_length: 15
j_call: TRBJ2-2
clone_size: NA
d_call: TRBD2
cdr3_aa: CASSSREGPTGELFF
cdr3_nt: TGTGCCAGCAGTTCGCGGGAGGGACCCACCGGGGAGCTGTTTTTT

v_call: TRBV4-3
cdr3_length: 15
j_call: TRBJ1-2
clone_size: NA
d_call: NA
cdr3_aa: CASSQEVAQHYGYTF
cdr3_nt: TGCGCCAGCAGCCAAGAAGTCGCACAGCACTATGGCTACACCTTC

v_call: TRBV7-9
cdr3_length: 14
j_call: TRBJ1-1
clone_size: NA
d_call: TRBD1
cdr3_aa: CASREGASNTEAFF
cdr3_nt: TGTGCCAGCCGAGAGGGGGCGTCCAACACTGAAGCTTTCTTT

v_call: TRBV11-1
cdr3_length: 17
j_call: TRBJ2-3
clone_size: few
d_call: TRBD2
cdr3_aa: CASSLAGAGGPQDTQYF
cdr3_nt: TGTGCCAGCAGCTTAGCGGGAGCGGGGGGGCCCCAAGATACGCAGTATTTT

v_call: TRBV18
cdr3_length: 16
j_call: TRBJ2-4
clone_size: NA
d_call: TRBD1
cdr3_aa: CASSPRTGRMRNIQYF
cdr3_nt: TGTGCCAGCTCACCACGGACAGGGAGGATGCGAAACATTCAGTACTTC

v_call: TRBV4-2
cdr3_length: 16
j_call: TRBJ2-7
clone_size: once
d_call: NA
cdr3_aa: CASSVESSHGAYEQYF
cdr3_nt: TGTGCCAGCAGCGTAGAAAGCAGCCACGGGGCCTACGAGCAGTACTTC